The subject of this entry is one T cell receptor (beta chain). Its target is not known. This specimen comes from a study of T cell repertoires in cytomegalovirus infection. Study in general: Public signatures in TCR beta pointed to CMV infection and matching HLA type.

Findings of the study overall: CMV-specific TCR beta clonotypes restricted by HLA-C dominated the ex vivo response. CMV carriers having the relevant HLA were flagged by cumulative public TCR beta family frequency.

The CDR3 is 14 residues long. CDR1 is SGHTA and CDR2 is FQGNSA in the germline V gene. Trimming cost V 5 bases and J 5 bases, with 14 bases left between them. From the reads, TCRdb called clonotypes with MiXCR, one entry per CDR3 protein. Seen here are over 100,000 distinct CDR3 sequences, approximately 17% observed once, and the top ten hold approximately 7.6%. What was sequenced was PBMCs. This sequence originates from a human donor in good health (CMV status not recorded). Some clones in this sample may be carry-over from other donors' samples. The rearrangement uses TRBV7-2 and TRBJ2-3; D unresolved. The CDR3 DNA reads as TGTGCCAGCAGCAAGATGATAACAATAGATACGCAGTATTTT. Amino acids: CASSKMITIDTQYF.